These 21 T cell receptor beta chains share one sample of origin, sequenced in a study of cytomegalovirus exposure and HLA in healthy donors. The PCR ran on 60 Vbeta and 13 Jbeta primers. The assay was immunoSEQ multiplex PCR, and TCRdb's table has in-frame clones only and misses some. The table has about 220,000 clones, about 81% seen once. Material: PBMCs. The receptors here all came from a woman between 40 and 55 years old in good health and CMV-seropositive.

J is TRBJ1-5 and V is TRBV5-6; no reliable D call. The CDR3 has 14 residues. Germline CDR1 reads SGHDT; CDR2 reads YYEEEE. V was shortened by 4 bases and J by 4 bases, with 12 bases between the two germline ends. The CDR3 bases are TGTGCCAGCAGCCGACGGTGGGAGAATCAGCCCCAGCATTTT. As protein: CASSRRWENQPQHF. Based on the CDR3 plus reference TRBV5-6 and TRBJ1-5, the full variable domain is DAGVTQSPTHLIKTRGQQVTLRCSPKSGHDTVSWYQQALGQGPQFIFQYYEEEERQRGNFPDRFSGHQFPNYSSELNVNALLLGDSALYLCASSRRWENQPQHFGDGTRLSIL.

The chain links TRBV7-3 to TRBJ1-6; 8 bases agree with TRBD1. This CDR3 is 14 amino acids long. J was trimmed by 9 bases and V by 5 bases; bases with no gene match: 6. Germline V gene data show CDR1 as SGHTA and CDR2 as FQGTGA. CDR3 in amino acids: CASSTTGAGSPLHF. As DNA, the CDR3 is TGTGCCAGCAGCACGACAGGGGCCGGTTCACCCCTCCACTTT.

The chain carries TRBV18 and TRBJ2-5; 9 bases align to TRBD2. CDR1 and CDR2 from the germline V gene are KGHSH and LQKENI. The CDR3 runs to 15 residues. V gave up 3 bases and J gave up 5 bases; unmatched junction bases: 7. The chain's CDR3 is CASSPGLARGETQYF. The CDR3 nucleotides are TGTGCCAGCTCACCCGGACTAGCGAGAGGGGAGACCCAGTACTTC.

A remark on this clone: This CDR3 is also generated by other DNA sequences in the sample. The J gene is TRBJ2-3, the V gene TRBV9; 7 nucleotides match TRBD2. Germline V lookup: CDR1 SGDLS, CDR2 YYNGEE. The junction had 1 base not matched to a gene; V was cut back by 0 bases and J by 0 bases. This CDR3 contains 15 residues. The CDR3 DNA is TGTGCCAGCAGCGTAGGGCGGGGGAGCACAGATACGCAGTATTTT. Translation gives CASSVGRGSTDTQYF.

As concerns this clone: A junction end diverges from the germline sequence, so it may reflect a read error. The chain carries TRBV4-2 and TRBJ2-4; 7 bases are a match to TRBD1. Germline V gene data show CDR1 as LGHNA and CDR2 as YNFKEQ. CDR3 size: 13 residues. CDR3 residues: CASSQDRGQTANF. As DNA, the CDR3 is TGTGCCAGCAGCCAAGATAGGGGACAGACGGCGAACTTC.

The J gene is TRBJ1-2, the V gene TRBV5-1; D gene unclear. V shed 3 bases and J shed 5 bases, with 8 bases lying between them. CDR1 is SGHRS, CDR2 YFSETQ, per germline. The CDR3 runs to 12 residues. The CDR3 DNA follows: TGCGCCAGCAGCTCGGACTATTATGGCTACACCTTC. This codes for CASSSDYYGYTF.

CDR3 loop: CASSQVDLLPRADTQYF. The CDR3 DNA is TGCGCCAGCAGCCAAGTGGATCTCCTACCCAGGGCAGATACGCAGTATTTT. V gene TRBV4-1 combines with J gene TRBJ2-3; perhaps TRBD1 as D (5 bases). The V end lost 1 base, the J end lost 4 bases, and 18 bases lay between the germline ends. The CDR3 contains 17 residues. Germline V gives CDR1 MGHRA, CDR2 YSYEKL.

The chain couples TRBV28 to TRBJ1-5; TRBD1 aligns across 9 bases. CDR1 and CDR2 from the germline V gene are MDHEN and SYDVKM. This CDR3 spans 15 amino acids. The V gene end was trimmed by 7 bases and the J gene end by 5 bases; junction bases not matched to a gene: 9. CDR3 in DNA: TGTGCCAGCAACCCGGACAGGGGAGGGTATCAGCCCCAGCATTTT. It yields the protein CASNPDRGGYQPQHF.

V gene TRBV7-8 combines with J gene TRBJ2-1; D is undetermined. Trimming took off 1 base at V and 4 bases at J, with 5 bases between the two ends. The CDR3 has 13 residues. Germline V CDR1 and CDR2: SGHVS, FQNEAQ. CDR3 sequence reads: CASSLGRYNEQFF. The DNA for the CDR3 is TGTGCCAGCAGCTTAGGGCGGTACAATGAGCAGTTCTTC.

The chain is built from TRBV10-2 and TRBJ1-4; no clear D. From germline, CDR1 is WSHSY and CDR2 SAAADI. V was shortened by 0 bases and J by 0 bases, with 8 bases between the two germline ends. CDR3 length: 16 residues. The CDR3 is CASSESSGATNEKLFF. CDR3 nucleotide sequence: TGCGCCAGCAGTGAGTCAAGCGGGGCAACTAATGAAAAACTGTTTTTT.

J is TRBJ2-5 and V is TRBV7-3, with D tentatively TRBD2 (5 bases). TRBJ2-7 matches the DNA end more closely, so the J call is doubtful. This CDR3 has 15 amino acids. Germline CDR1 and CDR2: SGHTA and FQGTGA. The CDR3 spells CASSPFAGATYEQYF. Written as DNA, the CDR3 is TGTGCCAGCAGCCCCTTTGCGGGCGCGACCTACGAGCAGTACTTC.

The CDR3 reads CASSFQGANSPLHF. The CDR3 DNA reads as TGTGCCAGCAGCTTCCAGGGGGCGAATTCACCCCTCCACTTT. The V and J genes are TRBV7-8 and TRBJ1-6; 8 nucleotides match TRBD1. Trimming took 3 bases from V and 7 from J; bases not matched to a gene: 2. The CDR3 is 14 residues long. Germline assignment: CDR1 SGHVS and CDR2 FQNEAQ.

V usage is TRBV5-6 and J usage is TRBJ2-7; TRBD1 aligns across 9 bases. The CDR3 is made up of 14 amino acids. The J segment lost 3 bases and the V segment lost 2 bases, leaving 3 bases of the junction unmatched. Germline CDR1 and CDR2: SGHDT and YYEEEE. DNA for the CDR3: TGTGCCAGCAGCTTACAGGGGGCAGGCTACGAGCAGTACTTC. This translates into CASSLQGAGYEQYF.

CDR3 nucleotide sequence: TGTGCCAGCAGCCAGACTAGCGGGAGTGGGGCCCAGTACTTC. Its translation is CASSQTSGSGAQYF. The chain employs TRBV6-5 and TRBJ2-5; 12 bases fit TRBD2. Germline V gene data show CDR1 as MNHEY and CDR2 as SVGAGI. J lost 9 bases, V lost 6 bases, and 8 bases had no gene match. This CDR3 spans 14 amino acids.

The DNA of the CDR3 is TGTGCCAGCAATGAGCGGGGGGGCCGGGAGGAGCAGTTCTTC. Its protein is CASNERGGREEQFF. This rearrangement joins TRBV2 to TRBJ2-1; 10 bases line up with TRBD2. After removal of 7 bases from V and 10 bases from J, the junction contained 10 bases not matched to a gene. CDR1 and CDR2 (germline): SNHLY, FYNNEI. CDR3 length equals 14 residues.

Only one count was recorded for this clone. Distinct nucleotide sequences in the sample also encode this CDR3. This rearrangement joins TRBV18 to TRBJ2-3; 11 positions agree with TRBD2. Germline assignment: CDR1 KGHSH and CDR2 LQKENI. The V gene end was trimmed by 1 base and the J gene end by 3 bases; junction bases not matched to a gene: 0. The CDR3 consists of 15 residues. CDR3: CASSPRTSGTDTQYF. The CDR3 region has the DNA TGTGCCAGCTCACCACGGACTAGCGGGACAGATACGCAGTATTTT.

The chain is built from TRBV5-4 and TRBJ2-7; 10 bases are shared with TRBD1. Germline V lookup: CDR1 SGHNT, CDR2 YYREEE (reference sequence). V shed 4 bases, J shed 0 bases, and the junction held 7 bases outside the gene matches. The CDR3 sequence is 16 residues long. The CDR3 sequence: CASSGEDRGYSYEQYF. The CDR3 DNA is TGTGCCAGCAGCGGCGAGGACAGGGGGTACTCCTACGAGCAGTACTTC.

The chain employs TRBV14 and TRBJ2-1; TRBD1 matches 10 bases. The CDR3 sequence is 15 residues long. V shed 1 base and J 7 bases; nucleotides not matched to a gene: 4. Germline V gene data show CDR1 as SGHDN and CDR2 as FVKESK. CDR3 in amino acids: CASSQAGTGVNEQFF. In DNA form, the CDR3 reads TGTGCCAGCAGCCAAGCAGGGACAGGGGTAAATGAGCAGTTCTTC.

This sequence joins TRBV7-2 and TRBJ1-3; D might be TRBD1 (5 bases). Germline CDR1 is SGHTA and CDR2 is FQGNSA. CDR3 size: 14 residues. V lost 5 bases and J 1 base, leaving 9 bases between the germline ends. The CDR3 bases are TGTGCCAGCAGCAGAGACAGATCTGGAAACACCATATATTTT. Encoded protein: CASSRDRSGNTIYF.

CDR3 coding DNA: TGTGCCAGCAGCTTTTTGGGGCGGGAGTGGGAGACCCAGTACTTC. Residues: CASSFLGREWETQYF. The gene calls are TRBV11-3 and TRBJ2-5; 7 nucleotides agree with TRBD2. The CDR3 is 15 amino acids. Unmatched junction bases numbered 9, after V lost 3 bases and J lost 5 bases. The V gene's germline CDR1 is SGHNT and CDR2 YENEEA. The variable domain in full, with the rest retrieved from reference TRBV11-3 and TRBJ2-5, is EAGVVQSPRYKIIEKKQPVAFWCNPISGHNTLYWYLQNLGQGPELLIRYENEEAVDDSQLPKDRFSAERLKGVDSTLKIQPAELGDSAVYLCASSFLGREWETQYFGPGTRLLVL.

The chain recombines TRBV4-3 with TRBJ2-1; 9 bases agree with TRBD2. V gave up 4 bases and J gave up 10 bases; unmatched junction bases: 14. CDR3 length: 16 amino acids. Germline V CDR1 and CDR2: LGHNA, YSLEER. The DNA of the CDR3 is TGCGCCAGCAGCCCCATGCAACCGGGACTAGCAGGCGAGCAGTTCTTC. It codes for CASSPMQPGLAGEQFF.